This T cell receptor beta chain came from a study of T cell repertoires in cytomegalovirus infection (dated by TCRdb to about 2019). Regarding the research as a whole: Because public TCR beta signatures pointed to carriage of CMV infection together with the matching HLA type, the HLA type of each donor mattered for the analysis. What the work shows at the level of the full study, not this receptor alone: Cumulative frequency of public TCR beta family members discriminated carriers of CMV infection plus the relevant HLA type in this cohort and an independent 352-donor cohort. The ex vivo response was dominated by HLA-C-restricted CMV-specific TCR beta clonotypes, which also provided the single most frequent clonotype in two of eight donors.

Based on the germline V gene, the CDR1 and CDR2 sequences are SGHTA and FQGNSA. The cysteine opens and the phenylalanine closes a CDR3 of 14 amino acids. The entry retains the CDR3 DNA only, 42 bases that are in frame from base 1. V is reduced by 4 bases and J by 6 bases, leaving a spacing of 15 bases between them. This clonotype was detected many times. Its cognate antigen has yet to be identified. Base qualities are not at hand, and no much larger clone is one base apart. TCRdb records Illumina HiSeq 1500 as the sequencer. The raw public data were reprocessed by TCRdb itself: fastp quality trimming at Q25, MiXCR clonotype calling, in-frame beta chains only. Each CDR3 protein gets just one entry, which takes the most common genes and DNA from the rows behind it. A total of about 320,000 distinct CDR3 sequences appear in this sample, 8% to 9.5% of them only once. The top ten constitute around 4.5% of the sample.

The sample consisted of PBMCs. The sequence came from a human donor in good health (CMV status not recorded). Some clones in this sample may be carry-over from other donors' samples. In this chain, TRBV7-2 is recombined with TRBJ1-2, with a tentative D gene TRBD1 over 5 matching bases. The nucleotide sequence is TGTGCCAGCAGCTCCCAGGGTCAGAGCGATGGCTACACCTTC. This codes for CASSSQGQSDGYTF.